These T cell receptor beta chains were read from a single sample in a study of cytomegalovirus exposure and HLA in healthy donors. TCRdb's table, derived via immunoSEQ multiplex PCR, lists solely in-frame clones and lacks some. The table shows approximately 150,000 clones, with around 85% occurring only once. The sequenced sample consisted of PBMCs. The receptor set was obtained from a woman aged 30 to 39 in good health and CMV-seronegative. The CDR3 runs from the conserved cysteine through the conserved F or W. A D gene is named only where the DNA matches it firmly. Size is stated for part of the rows, as once, few or many counts, or as a class when the clone is expanded.

CDR3nt: TGTGCCAGCAGCGTGACTAGCGGGGGGGAGGGTGAGCAGTTCTTC
CDR3aa: CASSVTSGGEGEQFF
j_gene: TRBJ2-1
abundance: NA
d_gene: TRBD2
v_gene: TRBV9

CDR3nt: TGTGCCAGTAGTATTACCCGACTAGCGGGGCACACCGGGGAGCTGTTTTTT
CDR3aa: CASSITRLAGHTGELFF
j_gene: TRBJ2-2
abundance: NA
d_gene: TRBD2
v_gene: TRBV19

CDR3nt: TGTGCCAGCAGCCCGGACAGGGACAATGAGCAGTTCTTC
CDR3aa: CASSPDRDNEQFF
j_gene: TRBJ2-1
abundance: NA
d_gene: TRBD1
v_gene: TRBV7-9

CDR3nt: TGTGCCAGCAGCTTCCGGGACAACTCCTACGAGCAGTACTTC
CDR3aa: CASSFRDNSYEQYF
j_gene: TRBJ2-7
abundance: NA
d_gene: NA
v_gene: TRBV9

CDR3nt: TGCGCCAGCAGCCAAGTCGGTAATGGGGCCAACGTCCTGACTTTC
CDR3aa: CASSQVGNGANVLTF
j_gene: TRBJ2-6
abundance: few
d_gene: NA
v_gene: TRBV4-3

CDR3nt: TGTGCCAGCCATCCTATGCTAGCGGGAGCCCTTGAGGGGGAGACCCAGTACTTC
CDR3aa: CASHPMLAGALEGETQYF
j_gene: TRBJ2-5
abundance: NA
d_gene: TRBD2
v_gene: TRBV2

CDR3nt: TGTGCCATCAGTCTAACTAGCGGGGGGGCCACAGATACGCAGTATTTT
CDR3aa: CAISLTSGGATDTQYF
j_gene: TRBJ2-3
abundance: NA
d_gene: TRBD2
v_gene: TRBV10-3

CDR3nt: TGTGCCAGCAGCCTGACAGGTTGGGTCTATGAAGCTTTCTTT
CDR3aa: CASSLTGWVYEAFF
j_gene: TRBJ1-1
abundance: few
d_gene: NA
v_gene: TRBV5-6

CDR3nt: TGTGCCAGCAGTGGGACAGGGGGCGTTGGGGGGGAGCAGTTCTTC
CDR3aa: CASSGTGGVGGEQFF
j_gene: TRBJ2-1
abundance: NA
d_gene: TRBD1
v_gene: TRBV6-1

CDR3nt: TGTGCCAGCAGTCGGTCCGGGACAGCCCGATTGAACACTGAAGCTTTCTTT
CDR3aa: CASSRSGTARLNTEAFF
j_gene: TRBJ1-1
abundance: NA
d_gene: TRBD1
v_gene: TRBV28

CDR3nt: TGTGCCAGTAGTATGAACCCCAGGGTCACTGAAAAACTGTTTTTT
CDR3aa: CASSMNPRVTEKLFF
j_gene: TRBJ1-4
abundance: NA
d_gene: NA
v_gene: TRBV19

CDR3nt: TGTGCCAGCGTTGATGGACTAGCGGAGACCCAGTACTTC
CDR3aa: CASVDGLAETQYF
j_gene: TRBJ2-5
abundance: few
d_gene: TRBD2
v_gene: TRBV28

CDR3nt: TGTGCCAGCAGCTTAGAATACGGGACATACGAGCAGTACTTC
CDR3aa: CASSLEYGTYEQYF
j_gene: TRBJ2-7
abundance: NA
d_gene: NA
v_gene: TRBV11-3

CDR3nt: TGCGCCAGCAGCCAAGATATCGGCAGGGGAACTGAAGCTTTCTTT
CDR3aa: CASSQDIGRGTEAFF
j_gene: TRBJ1-1
abundance: NA
d_gene: NA
v_gene: TRBV4-3

CDR3nt: TGTGCCAGTAGTATATCAGTCGGGGTTAGCACAGATACGCAGTATTTT
CDR3aa: CASSISVGVSTDTQYF
j_gene: TRBJ2-3
abundance: NA
d_gene: NA
v_gene: TRBV19

CDR3nt: TGCGCCAGCAGCCAAACCCAGGGGGACCAGCCCCAGCATTTT
CDR3aa: CASSQTQGDQPQHF
j_gene: TRBJ1-5
abundance: NA
d_gene: TRBD1
v_gene: TRBV4-1

CDR3nt: TGTGCCAGCAGCTTAGCTAGGTTGGCAGGGCGGAGTATGGAGCAGTACTTC
CDR3aa: CASSLARLAGRSMEQYF
j_gene: TRBJ2-5
abundance: once
d_gene: NA
v_gene: TRBV7-8

CDR3nt: TGCGCCGGATACCCAGGCCTTAGCAATCAGCCCCAGCATTTT
CDR3aa: CAGYPGLSNQPQHF
j_gene: TRBJ1-5
abundance: NA
d_gene: NA
v_gene: TRBV10-1

CDR3nt: TGTGCCAGCAGCTTCGACAGGGGCTGGGGCTACACCTTC
CDR3aa: CASSFDRGWGYTF
j_gene: TRBJ1-2
abundance: NA
d_gene: TRBD1
v_gene: TRBV7-3

CDR3nt: TGTGCCAGCAGCACCGGTGTAGAGACCCAGTACTTC
CDR3aa: CASSTGVETQYF
j_gene: TRBJ2-5
abundance: NA
d_gene: NA
v_gene: TRBV5-5

CDR3nt: TGTGCCAGCAGCCCCAGGGGCGGGGGGGCCTACGAGCAGTACTTC
CDR3aa: CASSPRGGGAYEQYF
j_gene: TRBJ2-7
abundance: NA
d_gene: TRBD2
v_gene: TRBV7-2

CDR3nt: TGTGCCAGCAGTACAGGTGATAGAGAAGCTTTCTTT
CDR3aa: CASSTGDREAFF
j_gene: TRBJ1-1
abundance: few
d_gene: NA
v_gene: TRBV28

CDR3nt: TGTGCCAGCAGCTTAGATTCGAACAGGGGAAGCTATGGCTACACCTTC
CDR3aa: CASSLDSNRGSYGYTF
j_gene: TRBJ1-2
abundance: NA
d_gene: TRBD1
v_gene: TRBV11-2

CDR3nt: TGTGCCAGCAGTTCCGGACAGGGGTTTTACACCGGGGAGCTGTTTTTT
CDR3aa: CASSSGQGFYTGELFF
j_gene: TRBJ2-2
abundance: NA
d_gene: TRBD1
v_gene: TRBV27

CDR3nt: TGTGCCAGCAGCTCGCAGGACAGGCCCCTCTGGGAGACCCAGTACTTC
CDR3aa: CASSSQDRPLWETQYF
j_gene: TRBJ2-5
abundance: NA
d_gene: TRBD1
v_gene: TRBV7-8

CDR3nt: TGCGCCAGCAGCCGAGCGGCTGGATATCAAGAGACCCAGTACTTC
CDR3aa: CASSRAAGYQETQYF
j_gene: TRBJ2-5
abundance: NA
d_gene: NA
v_gene: TRBV5-1

CDR3nt: TGTGCCAGCTCACCACTTGTTTCTAGCGAAACCTACGAGCAGTACTTC
CDR3aa: CASSPLVSSETYEQYF
j_gene: TRBJ2-7
abundance: NA
d_gene: NA
v_gene: TRBV18

CDR3nt: TGTGCCAGCAGCTTCCCCCCAGGGACAGGGCGATACGAGCAGTACTTC
CDR3aa: CASSFPPGTGRYEQYF
j_gene: TRBJ2-7
abundance: NA
d_gene: TRBD1
v_gene: TRBV7-9

CDR3nt: TGTGCCAGTAGTATACCTTTGGGACACGGATACGAGCAGTACTTC
CDR3aa: CASSIPLGHGYEQYF
j_gene: TRBJ2-7
abundance: NA
d_gene: NA
v_gene: TRBV19

CDR3nt: TGTGCCAGCAGTCCTAGCGGGAGTGGCGGGGAGACCCAGTACTTC
CDR3aa: CASSPSGSGGETQYF
j_gene: TRBJ2-5
abundance: NA
d_gene: TRBD2
v_gene: TRBV27

CDR3nt: TGTGCCAGCAGCGCGGGGGGTACAGATACGCAGTATTTT
CDR3aa: CASSAGGTDTQYF
j_gene: TRBJ2-3
abundance: NA
d_gene: TRBD2
v_gene: TRBV7-2

CDR3nt: TGTGCCAGCAGTTTAAAACAGCCTAATGAAAAACTGTTTTTT
CDR3aa: CASSLKQPNEKLFF
j_gene: TRBJ1-4
abundance: NA
d_gene: NA
v_gene: TRBV28

CDR3nt: TGTGCCAGCAGCTTATTTTTAGCGGGGGGGCAGGCAGATACGCAGTATTTT
CDR3aa: CASSLFLAGGQADTQYF
j_gene: TRBJ2-3
abundance: NA
d_gene: TRBD2
v_gene: TRBV11-2

CDR3nt: TGTGCCAGCAGTGCACCGGGACAGGGTTACTACGAGCAGTACTTC
CDR3aa: CASSAPGQGYYEQYF
j_gene: TRBJ2-7
abundance: NA
d_gene: TRBD1
v_gene: TRBV28

CDR3nt: TGTGCCAGCAGTGCCAACCTGGGCGACAGGGTAGAGACCCAGTACTTC
CDR3aa: CASSANLGDRVETQYF
j_gene: TRBJ2-5
abundance: NA
d_gene: TRBD1
v_gene: TRBV6-4

CDR3nt: TGCGCCAGCAGCTTGGAGAGCGGAGAACCCTACGAGCAGTACTTC
CDR3aa: CASSLESGEPYEQYF
j_gene: TRBJ2-7
abundance: NA
d_gene: NA
v_gene: TRBV5-1

CDR3nt: TGTGCCTGGAAGGCGCCAGGGGAAGGAAACACCATATATTTT
CDR3aa: CAWKAPGEGNTIYF
j_gene: TRBJ1-3
abundance: NA
d_gene: NA
v_gene: TRBV30

CDR3nt: TGCAGCGTCCGGGACTTCAACTACGAGCAGTACTTC
CDR3aa: CSVRDFNYEQYF
j_gene: TRBJ2-7
abundance: NA
d_gene: NA
v_gene: TRBV29-1

CDR3nt: TGTGCCAGCAGTGTGGGTACAAGGGGCGGTCAGCCCCAGCATTTT
CDR3aa: CASSVGTRGGQPQHF
j_gene: TRBJ1-5
abundance: once
d_gene: NA
v_gene: TRBV6-5

CDR3nt: TGTGCCAGCAGCCCAGTGGGACGGGAGGTAGAAAAACTGTTTTTT
CDR3aa: CASSPVGREVEKLFF
j_gene: TRBJ1-4
abundance: NA
d_gene: NA
v_gene: TRBV4-2

CDR3nt: TGTGCCAGTACTCGTAGCGGGAGGGTTGCAGGTGAGCAGTTCTTC
CDR3aa: CASTRSGRVAGEQFF
j_gene: TRBJ2-1
abundance: few
d_gene: TRBD2
v_gene: TRBV19

CDR3nt: TGTGCCAGCAGCGTAAGGAGGGCGGGCCCGACCGGGGAGCTGTTTTTT
CDR3aa: CASSVRRAGPTGELFF
j_gene: TRBJ2-2
abundance: NA
d_gene: NA
v_gene: TRBV9

CDR3nt: TGTGCCAGCAGCTCTCTAGCGACCTCCTACAATGAGCAGTTCTTC
CDR3aa: CASSSLATSYNEQFF
j_gene: TRBJ2-1
abundance: NA
d_gene: NA
v_gene: TRBV7-3

CDR3nt: NA
CDR3aa: CASSVAGGTF
j_gene: TRBJ1-2
abundance: NA
d_gene: NA
v_gene: TRBV7-9

CDR3nt: TGTGCCAGCAGCTTGAGGGACAGATACTATGGCTACACCTTC
CDR3aa: CASSLRDRYYGYTF
j_gene: TRBJ1-2
abundance: few
d_gene: TRBD1
v_gene: TRBV5-6

CDR3nt: TGTGCCACCAGCAGAGGCGGGGGGTCGGCGTTTGATGAGCAGTTCTTC
CDR3aa: CATSRGGGSAFDEQFF
j_gene: TRBJ2-1
abundance: NA
d_gene: TRBD2
v_gene: TRBV15

CDR3nt: TGTGCCTGGAGCGGGGGCACTAGCGGGAGGGCCTCCCTCGAGCAGTACTTC
CDR3aa: CAWSGGTSGRASLEQYF
j_gene: TRBJ2-7
abundance: NA
d_gene: TRBD2
v_gene: TRBV30

CDR3nt: TGTGCCAGCAGCCGACCACGCAGGACGGCGGGCATGAACACCGGGGAGCTGTTTTTT
CDR3aa: CASSRPRRTAGMNTGELFF
j_gene: TRBJ2-2
abundance: NA
d_gene: NA
v_gene: TRBV7-8

CDR3nt: TGTGCCAGCAGCAAGCGCGGGGGGGGTTCCTACAATGAGCAGTTCTTC
CDR3aa: CASSKRGGGSYNEQFF
j_gene: TRBJ2-1
abundance: once
d_gene: TRBD2
v_gene: TRBV14

CDR3nt: TGCAGCATTAGCGGGAGTGGGTACAATGAGCAGTTCTTC
CDR3aa: CSISGSGYNEQFF
j_gene: TRBJ2-1
abundance: NA
d_gene: TRBD2
v_gene: TRBV29-1

CDR3nt: TGTGCCAGCAGTTTAAGGGACAGGGAGAACCCCCAAGAGACCCAGTACTTC
CDR3aa: CASSLRDRENPQETQYF
j_gene: TRBJ2-5
abundance: NA
d_gene: TRBD1
v_gene: TRBV27

CDR3nt: TGTGCCAGCAGGCTAGTGGGACAGGGGATGAACACTGAAGCTTTCTTT
CDR3aa: CASRLVGQGMNTEAFF
j_gene: TRBJ1-1
abundance: NA
d_gene: TRBD1
v_gene: TRBV7-9

CDR3nt: TGCGCCAGCAGCTCCGGGACAGGGCAAGAGACCCAGTACTTC
CDR3aa: CASSSGTGQETQYF
j_gene: TRBJ2-5
abundance: NA
d_gene: TRBD1
v_gene: TRBV5-1

CDR3nt: TGCGCCAGCAGCCAAGGGAGGTGGGACAGGGGGGACAATGAGCAGTTCTTC
CDR3aa: CASSQGRWDRGDNEQFF
j_gene: TRBJ2-1
abundance: once
d_gene: TRBD1
v_gene: TRBV4-1

CDR3nt: TGTGCCATCAGTGCCAAGCAGACAGAAGATTACTATGGCTACACCTTC
CDR3aa: CAISAKQTEDYYGYTF
j_gene: TRBJ1-2
abundance: NA
d_gene: NA
v_gene: TRBV10-3

CDR3nt: TGTGCCAGCAGCTACTGGACAGGCATGAACACTGAAGCTTTCTTT
CDR3aa: CASSYWTGMNTEAFF
j_gene: TRBJ1-1
abundance: NA
d_gene: TRBD1
v_gene: TRBV13

CDR3nt: TGTGCCAGCAGTTACTCGAGGCACCCTAATGAAAAACTGTTTTTT
CDR3aa: CASSYSRHPNEKLFF
j_gene: TRBJ1-4
abundance: NA
d_gene: NA
v_gene: TRBV6-5